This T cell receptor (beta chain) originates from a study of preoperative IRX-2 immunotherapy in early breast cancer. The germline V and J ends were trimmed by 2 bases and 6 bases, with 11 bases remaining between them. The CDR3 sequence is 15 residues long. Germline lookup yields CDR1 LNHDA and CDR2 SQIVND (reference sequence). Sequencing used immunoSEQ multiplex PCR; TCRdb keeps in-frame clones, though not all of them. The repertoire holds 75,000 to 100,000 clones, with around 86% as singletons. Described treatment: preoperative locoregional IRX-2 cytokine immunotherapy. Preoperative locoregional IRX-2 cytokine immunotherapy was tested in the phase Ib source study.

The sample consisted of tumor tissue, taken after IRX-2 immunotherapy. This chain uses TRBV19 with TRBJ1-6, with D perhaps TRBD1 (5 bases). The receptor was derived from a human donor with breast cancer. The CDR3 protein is CASSIIGGLNSPLHF. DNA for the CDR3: TGTGCCAGTAGTATAATCGGGGGACTTAATTCACCCCTCCACTTT. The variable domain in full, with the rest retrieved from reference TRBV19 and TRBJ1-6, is DGGITQSPKYLFRKEGQNVTLSCEQNLNHDAMYWYRQDPGQGLRLIYYSQIVNDFQKGDIAEGYSVSREKKESFPLTVTSAQKNPTAFYLCASSIIGGLNSPLHFGNGTRLTVT.